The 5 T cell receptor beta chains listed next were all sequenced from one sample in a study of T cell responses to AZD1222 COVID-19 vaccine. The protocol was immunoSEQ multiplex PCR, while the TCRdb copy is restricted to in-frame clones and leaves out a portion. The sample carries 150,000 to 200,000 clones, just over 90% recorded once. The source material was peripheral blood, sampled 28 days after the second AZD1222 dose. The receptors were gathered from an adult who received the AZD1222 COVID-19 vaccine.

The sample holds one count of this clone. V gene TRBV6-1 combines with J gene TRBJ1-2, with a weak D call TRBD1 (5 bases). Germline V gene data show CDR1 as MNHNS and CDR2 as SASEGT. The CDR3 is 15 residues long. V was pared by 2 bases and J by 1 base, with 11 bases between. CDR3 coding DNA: TGTGCCAGCAGTGAATTTAGGGGACGTAACTATGGCTACACCTTC. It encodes CASSEFRGRNYGYTF.

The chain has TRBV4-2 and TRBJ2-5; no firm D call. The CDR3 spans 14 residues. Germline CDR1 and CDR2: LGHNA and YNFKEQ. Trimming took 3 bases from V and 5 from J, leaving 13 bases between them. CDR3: CASSHVGLEETQYF. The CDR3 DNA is TGTGCCAGCAGCCATGTGGGCCTCGAGGAGACCCAGTACTTC.

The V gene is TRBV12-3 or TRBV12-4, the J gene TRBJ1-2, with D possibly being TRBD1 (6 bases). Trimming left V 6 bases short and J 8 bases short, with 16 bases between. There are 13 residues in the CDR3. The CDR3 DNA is TGTGCCAGCAGCCCAGGAGGCAGGGGCGGCTACACCTTC. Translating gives CASSPGGRGGYTF.

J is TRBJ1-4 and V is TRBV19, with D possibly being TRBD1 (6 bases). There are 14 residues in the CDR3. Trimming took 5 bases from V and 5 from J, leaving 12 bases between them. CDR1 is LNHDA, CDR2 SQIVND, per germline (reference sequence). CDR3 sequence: CASSAGARNEKLFF. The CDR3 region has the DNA TGTGCCAGTAGTGCGGGGGCTCGGAATGAAAAACTGTTTTTT.

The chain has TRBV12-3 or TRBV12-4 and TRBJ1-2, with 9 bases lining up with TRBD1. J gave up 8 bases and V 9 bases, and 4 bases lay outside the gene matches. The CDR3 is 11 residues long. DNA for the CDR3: TGTGCCAGTGGACAGGGGATAGGCTACACCTTC. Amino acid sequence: CASGQGIGYTF.